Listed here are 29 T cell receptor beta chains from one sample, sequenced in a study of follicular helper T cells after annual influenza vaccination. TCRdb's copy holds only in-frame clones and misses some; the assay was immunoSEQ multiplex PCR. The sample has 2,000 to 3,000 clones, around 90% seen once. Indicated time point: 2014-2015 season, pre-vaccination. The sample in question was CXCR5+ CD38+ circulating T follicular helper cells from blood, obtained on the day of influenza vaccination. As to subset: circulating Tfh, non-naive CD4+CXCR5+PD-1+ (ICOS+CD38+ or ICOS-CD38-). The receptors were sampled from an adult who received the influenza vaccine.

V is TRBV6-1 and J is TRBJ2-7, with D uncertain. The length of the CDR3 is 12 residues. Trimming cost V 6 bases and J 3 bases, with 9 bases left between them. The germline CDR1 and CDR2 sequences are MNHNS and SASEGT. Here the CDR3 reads CASSPAGYEQYF. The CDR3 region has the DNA TGTGCCAGCAGCCCAGCAGGCTACGAGCAGTACTTC.

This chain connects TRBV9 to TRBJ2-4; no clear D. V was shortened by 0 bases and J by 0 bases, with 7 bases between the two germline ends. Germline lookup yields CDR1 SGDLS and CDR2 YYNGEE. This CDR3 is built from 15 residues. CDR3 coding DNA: TGTGCCAGCAGCGTAGGGGTAGCAGCCAAAAACATTCAGTACTTC. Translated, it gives CASSVGVAAKNIQYF.

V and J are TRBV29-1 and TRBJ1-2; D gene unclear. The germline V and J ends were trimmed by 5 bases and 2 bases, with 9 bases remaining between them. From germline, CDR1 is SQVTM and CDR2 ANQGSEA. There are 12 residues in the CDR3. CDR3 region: CSVRAPNYGYTF. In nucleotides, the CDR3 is TGCAGCGTTAGAGCCCCCAACTATGGCTACACCTTC.

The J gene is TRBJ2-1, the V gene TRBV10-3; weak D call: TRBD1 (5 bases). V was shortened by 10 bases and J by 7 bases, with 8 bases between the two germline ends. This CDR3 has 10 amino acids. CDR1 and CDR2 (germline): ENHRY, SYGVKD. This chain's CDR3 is CATRQNEQFF. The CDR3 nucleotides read TGTGCCACCCGACAGAATGAGCAGTTCTTC.

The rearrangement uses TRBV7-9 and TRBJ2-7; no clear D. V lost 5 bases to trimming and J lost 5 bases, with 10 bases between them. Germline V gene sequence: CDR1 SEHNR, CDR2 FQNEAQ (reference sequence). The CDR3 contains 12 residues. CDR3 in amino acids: CASSDIHDEQYF. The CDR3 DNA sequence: TGTGCCAGCAGCGACATTCATGACGAGCAGTACTTC.

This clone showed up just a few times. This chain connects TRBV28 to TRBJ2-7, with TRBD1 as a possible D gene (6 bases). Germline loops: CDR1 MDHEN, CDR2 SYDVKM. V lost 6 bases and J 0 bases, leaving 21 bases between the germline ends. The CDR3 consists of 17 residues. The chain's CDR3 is CASSLTTQGGTSYEQYF. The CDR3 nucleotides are TGTGCCAGCAGCTTAACAACTCAAGGGGGTACCTCCTACGAGCAGTACTTC.

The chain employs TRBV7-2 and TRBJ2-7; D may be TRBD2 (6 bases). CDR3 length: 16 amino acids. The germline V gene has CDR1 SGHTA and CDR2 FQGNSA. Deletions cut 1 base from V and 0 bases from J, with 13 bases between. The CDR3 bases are TGTGCCAGCAGCTTAGTTGATGGGGGGAACTCCTACGAGCAGTACTTC. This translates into CASSLVDGGNSYEQYF.

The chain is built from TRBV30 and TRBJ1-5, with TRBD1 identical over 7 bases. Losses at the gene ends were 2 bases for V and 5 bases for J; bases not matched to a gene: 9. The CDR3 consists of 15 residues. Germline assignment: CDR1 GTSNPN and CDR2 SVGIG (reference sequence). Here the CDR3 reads CAWSKGGQGDQPQHF. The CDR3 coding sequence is TGTGCCTGGAGTAAAGGGGGCCAGGGTGATCAGCCCCAGCATTTT.

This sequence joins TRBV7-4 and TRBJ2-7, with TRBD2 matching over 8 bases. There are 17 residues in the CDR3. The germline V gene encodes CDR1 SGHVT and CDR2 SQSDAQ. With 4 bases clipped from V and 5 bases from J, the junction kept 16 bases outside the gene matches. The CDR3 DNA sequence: TGTGCCAGCAGCTGGCGACGGGTACGGGAGGGTGACGACGAGCAGTACTTC. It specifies CASSWRRVREGDDEQYF.

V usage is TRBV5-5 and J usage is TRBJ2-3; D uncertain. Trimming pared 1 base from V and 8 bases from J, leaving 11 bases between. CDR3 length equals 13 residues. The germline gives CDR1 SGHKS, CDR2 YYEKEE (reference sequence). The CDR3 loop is CASSLTEAGTQYF. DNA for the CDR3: TGTGCCAGCAGCTTGACGGAAGCAGGTACGCAGTATTTT.

The CDR3 DNA is TGTGCCAGCAGTGAAGTCTTTAGCACAGATACGCAGTATTTT. Translation gives CASSEVFSTDTQYF. J is TRBJ2-3 and V is TRBV2; D is ambiguous. V gave up 1 base and J gave up 0 bases, with 5 bases separating them. Per the germline V gene, CDR1 is SNHLY and CDR2 is FYNNEI. CDR3 length: 14 amino acids. The variable domain in full, with the rest retrieved from reference TRBV2 and TRBJ2-3, is EPEVTQTPSHQVTQMGQEVILRCVPISNHLYFYWYRQILGQKVEFLVSFYNNEISEKSEIFDDQFSVERPDGSNFTLKIRSTKLEDSAMYFCASSEVFSTDTQYFGPGTRLTVL.

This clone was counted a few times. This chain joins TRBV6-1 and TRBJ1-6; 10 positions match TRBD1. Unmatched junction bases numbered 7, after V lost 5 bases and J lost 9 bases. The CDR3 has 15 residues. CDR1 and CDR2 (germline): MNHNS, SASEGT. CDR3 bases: TGTGCCAGCAGTCCTTCCGGGACAGGGGTTTCACCCCTCCACTTT. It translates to CASSPSGTGVSPLHF.

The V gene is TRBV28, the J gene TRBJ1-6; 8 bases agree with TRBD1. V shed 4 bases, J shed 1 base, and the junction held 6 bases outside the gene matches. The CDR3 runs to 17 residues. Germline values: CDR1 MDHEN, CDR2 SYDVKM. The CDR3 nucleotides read TGTGCCAGCAGTTCTGGACAGGGAGGGTCCTATAATTCACCCCTCCACTTT. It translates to CASSSGQGGSYNSPLHF. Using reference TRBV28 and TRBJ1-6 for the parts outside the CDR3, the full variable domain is DVKVTQSSRYLVKRTGEKVFLECVQDMDHENMFWYRQDPGLGLRLIYFSYDVKMKEKGDIPEGYSVSREKKERFSLILESASTNQTSMYLCASSSGQGGSYNSPLHFGNGTRLTVT.

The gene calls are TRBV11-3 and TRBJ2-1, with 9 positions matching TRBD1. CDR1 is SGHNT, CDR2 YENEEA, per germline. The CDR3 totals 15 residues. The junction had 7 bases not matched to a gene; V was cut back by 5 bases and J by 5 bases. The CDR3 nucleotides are TGTGCCAGCAGCATTGGACAGGGGTACCACAATGAGCAGTTCTTC. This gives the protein CASSIGQGYHNEQFF. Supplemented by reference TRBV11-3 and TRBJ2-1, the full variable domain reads EAGVVQSPRYKIIEKKQPVAFWCNPISGHNTLYWYLQNLGQGPELLIRYENEEAVDDSQLPKDRFSAERLKGVDSTLKIQPAELGDSAVYLCASSIGQGYHNEQFFGPGTRLTVL.

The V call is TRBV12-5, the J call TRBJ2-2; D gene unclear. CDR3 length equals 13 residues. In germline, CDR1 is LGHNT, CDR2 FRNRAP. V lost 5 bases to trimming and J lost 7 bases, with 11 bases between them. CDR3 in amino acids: CASGALPGGELFF. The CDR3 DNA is TGTGCTAGTGGTGCACTACCGGGCGGGGAGCTGTTTTTT.

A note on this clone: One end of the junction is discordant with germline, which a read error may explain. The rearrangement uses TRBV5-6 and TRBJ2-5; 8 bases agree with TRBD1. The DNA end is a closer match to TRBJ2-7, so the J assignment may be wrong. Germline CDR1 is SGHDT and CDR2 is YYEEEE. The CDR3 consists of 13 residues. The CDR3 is CASSLQGAREQYF. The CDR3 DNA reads TGCGCCAGCAGCTTGCAGGGGGCGCGCGAGCAGTACTTC.

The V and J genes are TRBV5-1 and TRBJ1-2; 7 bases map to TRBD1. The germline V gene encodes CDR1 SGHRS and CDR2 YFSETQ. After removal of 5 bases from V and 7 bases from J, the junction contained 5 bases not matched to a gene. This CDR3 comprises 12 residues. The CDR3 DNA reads TGCGCCAGCAGTGGGACAGAATCTGGCTACACCTTC. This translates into CASSGTESGYTF.

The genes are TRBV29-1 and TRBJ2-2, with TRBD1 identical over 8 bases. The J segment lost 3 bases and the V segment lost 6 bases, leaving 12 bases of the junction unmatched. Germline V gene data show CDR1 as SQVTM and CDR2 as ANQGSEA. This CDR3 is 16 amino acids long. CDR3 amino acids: CSVKGAGGGYTGELFF. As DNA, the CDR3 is TGCAGCGTCAAAGGGGCAGGGGGCGGATACACCGGGGAGCTGTTTTTT.

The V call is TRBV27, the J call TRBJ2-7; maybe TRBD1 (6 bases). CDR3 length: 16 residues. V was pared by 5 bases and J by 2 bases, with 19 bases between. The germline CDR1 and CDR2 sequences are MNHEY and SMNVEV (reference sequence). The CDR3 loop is CASSPHGQGPAYEQYF. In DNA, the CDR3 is TGTGCCAGCAGTCCCCATGGGCAGGGGCCGGCCTACGAGCAGTACTTC.

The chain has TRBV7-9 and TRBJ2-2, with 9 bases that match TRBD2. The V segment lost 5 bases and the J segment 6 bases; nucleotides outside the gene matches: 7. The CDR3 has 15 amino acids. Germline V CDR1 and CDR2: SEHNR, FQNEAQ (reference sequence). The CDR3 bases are TGTGCCAGCAGCCATTTAGCGGGAGATGCCGGGGAGCTGTTTTTT. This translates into CASSHLAGDAGELFF.

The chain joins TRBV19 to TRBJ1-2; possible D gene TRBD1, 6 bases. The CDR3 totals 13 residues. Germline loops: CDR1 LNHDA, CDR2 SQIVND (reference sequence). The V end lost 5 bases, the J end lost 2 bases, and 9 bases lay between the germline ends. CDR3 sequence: CASSSTGNYGYTF. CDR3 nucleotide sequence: TGTGCCAGTAGTTCCACAGGGAACTATGGCTACACCTTC.

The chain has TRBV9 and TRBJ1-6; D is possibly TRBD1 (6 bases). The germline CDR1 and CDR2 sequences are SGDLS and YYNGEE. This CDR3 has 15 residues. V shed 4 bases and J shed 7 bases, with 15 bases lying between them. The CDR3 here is CASSSAGGANSPLHF. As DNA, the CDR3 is TGTGCCAGCAGCTCCGCCGGGGGGGCGAATTCACCCCTCCACTTT.

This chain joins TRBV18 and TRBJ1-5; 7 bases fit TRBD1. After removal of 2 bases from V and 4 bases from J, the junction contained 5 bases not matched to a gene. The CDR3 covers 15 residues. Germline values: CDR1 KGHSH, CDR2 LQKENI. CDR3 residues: CASSPRTGPNQPQHF. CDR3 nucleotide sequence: TGTGCCAGCTCACCAAGGACAGGCCCGAATCAGCCCCAGCATTTT. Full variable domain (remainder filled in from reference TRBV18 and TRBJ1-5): NAGVMQNPRHLVRRRGQEARLRCSPMKGHSHVYWYRQLPEEGLKFMVYLQKENIIDESGMPKERFSAEFPKEGPSILRIQQVVRGDSAAYFCASSPRTGPNQPQHFGDGTRLSIL.

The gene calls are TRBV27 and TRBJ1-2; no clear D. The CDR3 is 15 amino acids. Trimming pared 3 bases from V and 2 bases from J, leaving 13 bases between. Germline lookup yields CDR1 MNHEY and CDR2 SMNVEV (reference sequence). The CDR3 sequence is CASSLGPTPNYGYTF. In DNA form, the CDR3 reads TGTGCCAGCAGTTTGGGCCCCACGCCAAACTATGGCTACACCTTC.

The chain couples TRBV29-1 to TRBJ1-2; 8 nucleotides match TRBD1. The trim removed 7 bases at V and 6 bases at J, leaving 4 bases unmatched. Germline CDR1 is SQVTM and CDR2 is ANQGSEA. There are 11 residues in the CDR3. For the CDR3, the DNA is TGCAGCGCTCAGGACAGGGATGGCTACACCTTC. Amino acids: CSAQDRDGYTF.

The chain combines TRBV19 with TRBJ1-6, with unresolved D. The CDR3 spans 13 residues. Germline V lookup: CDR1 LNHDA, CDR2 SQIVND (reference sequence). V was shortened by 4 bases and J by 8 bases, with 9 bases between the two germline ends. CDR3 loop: CASSTPSDSPLHF. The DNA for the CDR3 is TGTGCCAGTAGTACTCCAAGCGATTCACCCCTCCACTTT.

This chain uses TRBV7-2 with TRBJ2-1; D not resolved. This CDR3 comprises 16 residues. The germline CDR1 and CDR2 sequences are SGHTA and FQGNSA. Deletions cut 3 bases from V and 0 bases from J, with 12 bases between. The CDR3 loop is CASSFLSQSSYNEQFF. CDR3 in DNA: TGTGCCAGCAGCTTTTTGTCACAGAGCTCCTACAATGAGCAGTTCTTC.

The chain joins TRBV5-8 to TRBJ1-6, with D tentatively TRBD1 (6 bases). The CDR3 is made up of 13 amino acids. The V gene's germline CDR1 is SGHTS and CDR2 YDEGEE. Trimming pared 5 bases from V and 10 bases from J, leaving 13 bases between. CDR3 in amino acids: CASRGGRGSPLHF. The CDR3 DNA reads TGTGCCAGCAGAGGGGGAAGGGGGTCACCCCTCCACTTT.

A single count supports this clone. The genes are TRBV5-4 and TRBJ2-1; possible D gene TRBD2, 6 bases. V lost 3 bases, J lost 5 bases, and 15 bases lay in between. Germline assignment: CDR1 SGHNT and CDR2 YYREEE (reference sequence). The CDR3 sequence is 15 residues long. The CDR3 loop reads CASSSRRLAHNEQFF. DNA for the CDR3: TGTGCCAGCAGCTCGAGAAGGCTAGCGCACAATGAGCAGTTCTTC.